This is a list of T cell receptor beta chains from one sample in a study of shared clonotypes between healthy human individuals. Some clones are missing from TCRdb's copy, which holds only in-frame ones; the method was immunoSEQ multiplex PCR. The table shows hundreds of thousands of clones, with roughly 70% occurring only once. Specimen: memory CD4+ T cells sorted from blood. Receptors originate from a woman in her twenties or thirties in good health. Both conserved end residues are part of each CDR3. The order of the fields is V gene, clone size, J gene, D gene, CDR3 protein, CDR3 DNA. A D gene is named only where the DNA matches it firmly. Rows may omit the clone size; those that give it use once, few, many or a size class.

v_call: TRBV27; clone_size: NA; j_call: TRBJ1-2; d_call: NA; cdr3_aa: CASRAGGTGSYTF; cdr3_nt: TGTGCCAGCAGGGCGGGGGGCACCGGAAGCTACACCTTC
v_call: TRBV29-1; clone_size: NA; j_call: TRBJ1-2; d_call: NA; cdr3_aa: CSATPGRRDYGYTF; cdr3_nt: TGCAGCGCGACACCGGGCCGTAGAGACTATGGCTACACCTTC
v_call: TRBV4-1; clone_size: NA; j_call: TRBJ2-1; d_call: TRBD2; cdr3_aa: CASSQVGGAGGNNEQFF; cdr3_nt: TGCGCCAGCAGCCAAGTTGGCGGGGCGGGGGGGAACAATGAGCAGTTCTTC
v_call: TRBV7-7; clone_size: NA; j_call: TRBJ2-1; d_call: TRBD1; cdr3_aa: CASSWGTGATYNEQFF; cdr3_nt: TGTGCCAGCAGCTGGGGGACAGGGGCGACCTACAATGAGCAGTTCTTC
v_call: TRBV19; clone_size: NA; j_call: TRBJ1-4; d_call: NA; cdr3_aa: CASSISGRPRDEKLFF; cdr3_nt: TGTGCCAGTAGTATCTCGGGGCGCCCTAGGGATGAAAAACTGTTTTTT
v_call: TRBV25-1; clone_size: few; j_call: TRBJ2-7; d_call: NA; cdr3_aa: CASSEPSAYEQYF; cdr3_nt: TGTGCCAGCAGTGAGCCTAGCGCCTACGAGCAGTACTTC
v_call: TRBV2; clone_size: many; j_call: TRBJ2-4; d_call: NA; cdr3_aa: CASSGGTVHIQYF; cdr3_nt: TGTGCCAGCAGTGGCGGGACAGTCCACATTCAGTACTTC
v_call: TRBV29-1; clone_size: many; j_call: TRBJ2-7; d_call: TRBD1; cdr3_aa: CSVEPGQGEQYF; cdr3_nt: TGCAGCGTTGAACCGGGACAGGGCGAGCAGTACTTC
v_call: TRBV4-2; clone_size: NA; j_call: TRBJ1-2; d_call: NA; cdr3_aa: CASSQGQGDNYGYTF; cdr3_nt: TGTGCCAGCAGCCAAGGCCAGGGCGATAACTATGGCTACACCTTC
v_call: TRBV6-1; clone_size: NA; j_call: TRBJ2-3; d_call: TRBD2; cdr3_aa: CAGGRPGRARDTQYF; cdr3_nt: TGTGCCGGAGGCCGGCCCGGGAGGGCGAGAGATACGCAGTATTTT
v_call: TRBV6-5; clone_size: NA; j_call: TRBJ1-1; d_call: NA; cdr3_aa: CASSYSLEENTEAFF; cdr3_nt: TGTGCCAGCAGTTACTCGTTGGAAGAGAACACTGAAGCTTTCTTT
v_call: TRBV27; clone_size: NA; j_call: TRBJ2-3; d_call: NA; cdr3_aa: CASSGLRRGVRTDTQYF; cdr3_nt: TGTGCCAGCAGCGGGCTGAGACGGGGCGTTAGAACAGATACGCAGTATTTT
v_call: TRBV18; clone_size: NA; j_call: TRBJ2-5; d_call: NA; cdr3_aa: CASSPPNSQETQYF; cdr3_nt: TGTGCCAGCTCACCACCCAACTCCCAAGAGACCCAGTACTTC
v_call: TRBV5-1; clone_size: NA; j_call: TRBJ1-2; d_call: NA; cdr3_aa: CASSLGGQRLDYGYTF; cdr3_nt: TGCGCCAGCAGCTTGGGAGGGCAACGGTTAGACTATGGCTACACCTTC
v_call: TRBV18; clone_size: NA; j_call: TRBJ1-2; d_call: TRBD1; cdr3_aa: CASSPPSSGQGSYGYTF; cdr3_nt: TGTGCCAGCTCACCACCTTCTTCGGGACAGGGGAGCTATGGCTACACCTTC
v_call: TRBV20-1; clone_size: NA; j_call: TRBJ2-5; d_call: TRBD1; cdr3_aa: CRPTGDETQYF; cdr3_nt: TGCAGACCGACAGGGGACGAGACCCAGTACTTC
v_call: TRBV5-1; clone_size: NA; j_call: TRBJ2-7; d_call: NA; cdr3_aa: CASSLGTAKEQYF; cdr3_nt: TGCGCCAGCAGCCTAGGGACTGCCAAAGAGCAGTACTTC
v_call: TRBV6-1; clone_size: NA; j_call: TRBJ1-2; d_call: TRBD1; cdr3_aa: CASSALDRGEGGYTF; cdr3_nt: TGTGCCAGCAGTGCCCTAGACAGGGGAGAGGGTGGCTACACCTTC
v_call: TRBV6-1; clone_size: once; j_call: TRBJ1-2; d_call: TRBD1; cdr3_aa: CASSAGGHGYTF; cdr3_nt: TGTGCCAGCAGCGCAGGGGGGCACGGCTACACCTTC
v_call: TRBV7-9; clone_size: NA; j_call: TRBJ2-7; d_call: TRBD2; cdr3_aa: CASSLREPSYEQYF; cdr3_nt: TGTGCCAGCAGCTTGCGGGAGCCCTCCTACGAGCAGTACTTC
v_call: TRBV19; clone_size: once; j_call: TRBJ1-5; d_call: TRBD1; cdr3_aa: CATRTGGLSNQPQHF; cdr3_nt: TGTGCCACCCGGACAGGGGGCCTGAGCAATCAGCCCCAGCATTTT
v_call: TRBV30; clone_size: few; j_call: TRBJ1-3; d_call: TRBD1; cdr3_aa: CACEDRIGSGNTIYF; cdr3_nt: TGTGCCTGTGAGGACAGGATCGGGTCTGGAAACACCATATATTTT
v_call: TRBV5-1; clone_size: NA; j_call: TRBJ2-1; d_call: NA; cdr3_aa: CASSSGHRGDEQFF; cdr3_nt: TGCGCCAGCAGCTCGGGACACCGGGGGGATGAGCAGTTCTTC
v_call: TRBV19; clone_size: few; j_call: TRBJ2-7; d_call: NA; cdr3_aa: CATIGGLLAFYEQYF; cdr3_nt: TGTGCCACCATAGGGGGCTTACTAGCTTTCTACGAGCAGTACTTC
v_call: TRBV28; clone_size: NA; j_call: TRBJ2-7; d_call: NA; cdr3_aa: CASQTRNEQYF; cdr3_nt: TGTGCCAGCCAGACTAGGAACGAGCAGTACTTC
v_call: TRBV15; clone_size: few; j_call: TRBJ2-5; d_call: NA; cdr3_aa: CATSRDSGGLTGETQYF; cdr3_nt: TGTGCCACCAGCAGAGATTCTGGGGGTCTCACCGGAGAGACCCAGTACTTC
v_call: TRBV19; clone_size: NA; j_call: TRBJ1-1; d_call: TRBD1; cdr3_aa: CASSRGTSGRRTEAFF; cdr3_nt: TGTGCCAGTAGCAGGGGGACTTCAGGCAGAAGGACTGAAGCTTTCTTT
v_call: TRBV11-2; clone_size: NA; j_call: TRBJ1-1; d_call: NA; cdr3_aa: CASSRHGAEAFF; cdr3_nt: TGTGCCAGCAGCCGGCATGGGGCTGAAGCTTTCTTT
v_call: TRBV28; clone_size: NA; j_call: TRBJ1-5; d_call: TRBD1; cdr3_aa: CASSLSDRVSQPQHF; cdr3_nt: TGTGCCAGCAGCCTGTCTGACAGGGTTAGTCAGCCCCAGCATTTT
v_call: TRBV2; clone_size: NA; j_call: TRBJ2-7; d_call: TRBD1; cdr3_aa: CASGDLGQSLTGEQYF; cdr3_nt: TGTGCCAGCGGCGACCTGGGACAGTCCCTAACTGGCGAGCAGTACTTC
v_call: TRBV28; clone_size: NA; j_call: TRBJ1-4; d_call: NA; cdr3_aa: CASSNGATNEKLFF; cdr3_nt: TGTGCCAGCAGTAACGGGGCAACTAATGAAAAACTGTTTTTT
v_call: TRBV2; clone_size: NA; j_call: TRBJ2-2; d_call: NA; cdr3_aa: CASRGTDANTGELFF; cdr3_nt: TGTGCCAGCAGGGGGACTGACGCGAACACCGGGGAGCTGTTTTTT
v_call: TRBV28; clone_size: NA; j_call: TRBJ2-7; d_call: TRBD2; cdr3_aa: CASSSTGTSGNHEQYF; cdr3_nt: TGTGCCAGCAGTTCGACCGGGACTAGCGGGAACCACGAGCAGTACTTC
v_call: TRBV4-1; clone_size: NA; j_call: TRBJ2-3; d_call: TRBD2; cdr3_aa: CASSHTPGLAGAPGTDTQYF; cdr3_nt: TGCGCCAGCAGCCACACACCAGGACTAGCGGGAGCCCCGGGTACAGATACGCAGTATTTT
v_call: TRBV5-6; clone_size: NA; j_call: TRBJ1-2; d_call: TRBD1; cdr3_aa: CASSTRDRVNYGYTF; cdr3_nt: TGTGCCAGCAGCACCCGGGACAGGGTGAACTATGGCTACACCTTC
v_call: TRBV5-1; clone_size: few; j_call: TRBJ1-1; d_call: TRBD1; cdr3_aa: CASSYGTVGTEAFF; cdr3_nt: TGCGCCAGCAGCTATGGGACAGTAGGTACTGAAGCTTTCTTT
v_call: TRBV18; clone_size: NA; j_call: TRBJ1-2; d_call: TRBD1; cdr3_aa: CASSPRGTEGGYTF; cdr3_nt: TGTGCCAGCTCACCACGTGGGACAGAAGGTGGCTACACCTTC
v_call: TRBV10-2; clone_size: NA; j_call: TRBJ2-2; d_call: NA; cdr3_aa: CASSPGENTGELFF; cdr3_nt: TGCGCCAGCAGTCCTGGTGAGAACACCGGGGAGCTGTTTTTT
v_call: TRBV19; clone_size: NA; j_call: TRBJ1-5; d_call: TRBD1; cdr3_aa: CASSRQGGNQPQHF; cdr3_nt: TGTGCCAGTAGTAGACAGGGAGGCAATCAGCCCCAGCATTTT
v_call: TRBV5-1; clone_size: NA; j_call: TRBJ2-3; d_call: NA; cdr3_aa: CASSLQISTDTQYF; cdr3_nt: TGCGCCAGCAGCTTACAGATTAGCACAGATACGCAGTATTTT
v_call: TRBV9; clone_size: NA; j_call: TRBJ1-2; d_call: NA; cdr3_aa: CASSNLGISDYGYTF; cdr3_nt: TGTGCCAGCAGCAACTTGGGTATATCTGACTATGGCTACACCTTC
v_call: TRBV18; clone_size: NA; j_call: TRBJ2-2; d_call: NA; cdr3_aa: CASSPIAEGTGELFF; cdr3_nt: TGTGCCAGCTCACCAATTGCGGAGGGCACCGGGGAGCTGTTTTTT
v_call: TRBV5-1; clone_size: few; j_call: TRBJ2-5; d_call: TRBD1; cdr3_aa: CASSGTGGLLETQYF; cdr3_nt: TGCGCCAGCAGCGGGACAGGGGGCCTCTTAGAGACCCAGTACTTC
v_call: TRBV7-7; clone_size: NA; j_call: TRBJ1-4; d_call: NA; cdr3_aa: CASSLTRAEDEKLFF; cdr3_nt: TGTGCCAGCAGCTTAACCCGGGCCGAGGATGAAAAACTGTTTTTT
v_call: TRBV4-1; clone_size: few; j_call: TRBJ1-5; d_call: TRBD1; cdr3_aa: CASSLHADRNQPQHF; cdr3_nt: TGCGCCAGCAGCCTACACGCGGACAGGAATCAGCCCCAGCATTTT
v_call: TRBV18; clone_size: NA; j_call: TRBJ1-5; d_call: NA; cdr3_aa: CASSPGDDQPQHF; cdr3_nt: TGTGCCAGCTCACCCGGTGACGATCAGCCCCAGCATTTT
v_call: TRBV15; clone_size: NA; j_call: TRBJ1-1; d_call: NA; cdr3_aa: CATSRDRQGVAFF; cdr3_nt: TGTGCCACCAGCAGAGATAGGCAGGGAGTCGCTTTCTTT
v_call: TRBV5-1; clone_size: NA; j_call: TRBJ2-5; d_call: TRBD2; cdr3_aa: CASSLDPSGRETQYF; cdr3_nt: TGCGCCAGCAGCTTGGATCCTAGCGGGAGGGAGACCCAGTACTTC